This T cell receptor (beta chain) was identified in a study of blood T cell repertoires in COVID-19. Trimming left V 5 bases short and J 10 bases short, with 15 bases between. The germline V gene encodes CDR1 LGHNT and CDR2 FRNRAP. CDR3 size: 14 residues. TCRdb's copy holds only in-frame clones and misses some; the assay was immunoSEQ multiplex PCR. The sample lists about 420,000 clones, around 90% occurring once. This TCR derives from a young man with COVID-19, enrolled during active disease. The material sequenced was peripheral blood. This rearrangement joins TRBV12-5 to TRBJ1-6; the D gene is possibly TRBD1 (6 bases). The CDR3 loop reads CASGLHRVGSPLHF. The CDR3 DNA follows: TGTGCTAGTGGTCTCCACAGGGTAGGGTCACCCCTCCACTTT. The variable domain in full, with the rest retrieved from reference TRBV12-5 and TRBJ1-6, is DARVTQTPRHKVTEMGQEVTMRCQPILGHNTVFWYRQTMMQGLELLAYFRNRAPLDDSGMPKDRFSAEMPDATLATLKIQPSEPRDSAVYFCASGLHRVGSPLHFGNGTRLTVT.